The 31 T cell receptor beta chains in this list originate from one sample, sequenced in a study of PD-1 blockade in classical Hodgkin lymphoma. The time point here: cycle 4 day 1 (C4D1), after less than 7 weeks of nivolumab. Every patient experienced relapse after autologous stem cell transplantation, and brentuximab vedotin exposure varied. From thawed PBMCs, CD4+ T cells were purified using magnetic negative selection. The data were produced by immunoSEQ multiplex PCR, yet TCRdb's version contains in-frame clones alone and is incomplete. The sample lists 34,000 or so clones, 80% to 95% occurring once. The source material was CD4+ T cells from blood, sampled before the fourth cycle of nivolumab. These receptors were obtained from a human donor with classical Hodgkin lymphoma.

The sample holds a few counts of this clone. J is TRBJ1-2 and V is TRBV19; D unclear. Germline values: CDR1 LNHDA, CDR2 SQIVND (reference sequence). The CDR3 totals 12 residues. With 3 bases removed from V and 6 bases from J, the gap between germline ends came to 8 bases. The CDR3 protein is CASSMLGNGYTF. Here the CDR3 DNA reads TGTGCCAGTAGTATGTTGGGTAATGGCTACACCTTC.

The gene calls are TRBV5-1 and TRBJ2-3; D call uncertain. This CDR3 contains 13 residues. In germline, CDR1 is SGHRS, CDR2 YFSETQ. Trimming left V 3 bases short and J 6 bases short, with 11 bases between. The CDR3 DNA reads TGCGCCAGCAGCTCCCTATCATACGATACGCAGTATTTT. Amino acids: CASSSLSYDTQYF.

Written as DNA, the CDR3 is TGTGCCAGCAGCTTAGCTTTTCAGGCAGGAGCAAACACTGAAGCTTTCTTT. Translated, it gives CASSLAFQAGANTEAFF. The chain is built from TRBV7-9 and TRBJ1-1; D is unclear. Between the trimmed V and J ends, which lost 0 bases and 2 bases, there was a span of 16 bases. Germline V gene lookup returns CDR1 SEHNR and CDR2 FQNEAQ (reference sequence). This CDR3 region has 17 residues.

The V call is TRBV27, the J call TRBJ1-4; TRBD1 aligns across 8 bases. J gave up 1 base and V 3 bases, and 1 base lay outside the gene matches. CDR1 MNHEY and CDR2 SMNVEV come from the germline V gene (reference sequence). The CDR3 loop spans 15 amino acids. The CDR3 is CASSFTGGTNEKLFF. The CDR3 DNA is TGTGCCAGCAGTTTCACAGGGGGAACTAATGAAAAACTGTTTTTT.

The chain links TRBV4-1 to TRBJ1-4; possible D gene TRBD1, 5 bases. The CDR3 extends over 15 amino acids. The ends were cut back, 1 base at V and 8 bases at J, with 14 bases in the middle. Germline CDR1 MGHRA, CDR2 YSYEKL. CDR3 nucleotides: TGCGCCAGCAGCCAAGTGCGGGAGGGGAGGGAAAAACTGTTTTTT. It translates to CASSQVREGREKLFF.

The chain recombines TRBV2 with TRBJ1-2; a possible D gene is TRBD1 (5 bases). Germline V gives CDR1 SNHLY, CDR2 FYNNEI. V was clipped by 8 bases and J by 0 bases, with 7 bases between them. This CDR3 spans 12 amino acids. The CDR3 nucleotides read TGTGCCAGCGGGGGAGCTAACTATGGCTACACCTTC. Its translation is CASGGANYGYTF.

The genes are TRBV4-1 and TRBJ1-5; D gene ambiguous. The germline V gene encodes CDR1 MGHRA and CDR2 YSYEKL. There are 16 residues in the CDR3. The germline V and J ends were trimmed by 1 base and 5 bases, with 15 bases remaining between them. The CDR3 region is CASSQGFPDRDQPQHF. CDR3 DNA: TGCGCCAGCAGCCAAGGGTTCCCGGACCGTGATCAGCCCCAGCATTTT.

The CDR3 loop reads CAWTDGGGFYNSPLHF. CDR3 nucleotides: TGTGCCTGGACAGATGGCGGGGGATTCTATAATTCACCCCTCCACTTT. The chain carries TRBV30 and TRBJ1-6; tentatively, D is TRBD1 (5 bases). Germline V CDR1 and CDR2: GTSNPN, SVGIG (reference sequence). Trimming took off 4 bases at V and 3 bases at J, with 16 bases between the two ends. CDR3 length equals 16 residues.

This chain uses TRBV5-1 with TRBJ2-7, with D possibly TRBD2 on 5 matching bases. V was clipped by 2 bases and J by 7 bases, with 19 bases between them. The germline CDR1 and CDR2 sequences are SGHRS and YFSETQ. This CDR3 is 15 amino acids long. The CDR3 DNA reads TGCGCCAGCAGCTTCGGGCACCAAGGGAGCCGTGAGCAGTACTTC. This gives the protein CASSFGHQGSREQYF.

The chain carries TRBV19 and TRBJ2-5; D remains unclear. Trimming cost V 3 bases and J 0 bases, with 11 bases left between them. The CDR3 is 15 amino acids. CDR1 and CDR2 from the germline V gene are LNHDA and SQIVND (reference sequence). CDR3: CASSMEGQYQETQYF. The DNA of the CDR3 is TGTGCCAGTAGTATGGAAGGGCAGTACCAAGAGACCCAGTACTTC.

The chain links TRBV6-6 to TRBJ1-1; tentative D call: TRBD1 (5 bases). This CDR3 comprises 15 residues. V was shortened by 0 bases and J by 6 bases, with 14 bases between the two germline ends. CDR1 and CDR2 from the germline V gene are MNHNY and SVGAGI (reference sequence). The CDR3 protein is CASSYSPGRGAEAFF. The CDR3 bases are TGTGCCAGCAGTTACTCGCCAGGTCGGGGGGCTGAAGCTTTCTTT.

This clone was detected only once. The V call is TRBV9, the J call TRBJ2-3, with TRBD1 matching over 7 bases. Germline values: CDR1 SGDLS, CDR2 YYNGEE. The CDR3 totals 16 residues. Trimming took 1 base from V and 0 from J; bases not matched to a gene: 5. The CDR3 nucleotides are TGTGCCAGCAGCGTAAGGGGACAGCCTAGCACAGATACGCAGTATTTT. Residues: CASSVRGQPSTDTQYF.

The CDR3 DNA reads TGCGCCAGCAGTGAGTTCCGGGACTCTTCCCACAATGAGCAGTTCTTC. Translated, it gives CASSEFRDSSHNEQFF. This chain connects TRBV10-2 to TRBJ2-1, with D perhaps matching TRBD2 (6 bases). Trimming took off 1 base at V and 5 bases at J, with 15 bases between the two ends. Germline CDR1 and CDR2: WSHSY and SAAADI. CDR3 length: 16 amino acids.

J is TRBJ1-1 and V is TRBV6-1, with D unclear. This CDR3 is 13 amino acids long. With 6 bases removed from V and 0 bases from J, the gap between germline ends came to 8 bases. Germline V CDR1 and CDR2: MNHNS, SASEGT. CDR3 protein: CASRFQMNTEAFF. In nucleotides, the CDR3 is TGTGCCAGCAGGTTCCAGATGAACACTGAAGCTTTCTTT.

The J gene is TRBJ1-2, the V gene TRBV19, with 7 bases lining up with TRBD1. J gave up 3 bases and V 7 bases, and 8 bases lay outside the gene matches. Germline-derived CDR1 and CDR2 are LNHDA and SQIVND (reference sequence). The CDR3 length is 14 residues. This chain's CDR3 is CASITKGQHYGYTF. The CDR3 DNA reads TGTGCCAGTATTACGAAGGGACAGCACTATGGCTACACCTTC.

The rearrangement links TRBV6-1 to TRBJ2-5; 11 nucleotides match TRBD1. J lost 1 base, V lost 1 base, and 2 bases had no gene match. The CDR3 extends over 16 amino acids. CDR1 and CDR2 (germline): MNHNS, SASEGT. The CDR3 reads CASSEVGTGGQETQYF. For the CDR3, the DNA is TGTGCCAGCAGTGAAGTTGGGACAGGGGGCCAAGAGACCCAGTACTTC.

The V and J genes are TRBV18 and TRBJ2-7, with D tentatively TRBD1 (5 bases). Trimming stripped 6 bases from V and 5 bases from J, with 11 bases between. Germline assignment: CDR1 KGHSH and CDR2 LQKENI. The CDR3 sequence is 12 residues long. CDR3 region: CASSPDINEQYF. The CDR3 bases are TGTGCCAGCTCCCCGGACATCAACGAGCAGTACTTC.

This chain uses TRBV15 with TRBJ2-7, with 8 bases that match TRBD1. Per germline, CDR1 LNHNV and CDR2 YYDKDF (reference sequence). V lost 7 bases, J lost 0 bases, and 8 bases stayed unmatched. The CDR3 runs to 15 residues. The CDR3 spells CATTRDRGLSYEQYF. CDR3 nucleotides: TGTGCCACCACCCGAGACAGGGGCCTCTCCTACGAGCAGTACTTC.

This chain joins TRBV11-3 and TRBJ2-1, with D possibly matching TRBD1 (5 bases). CDR1 and CDR2 from the germline V gene are SGHNT and YENEEA. With 5 bases removed from V and 3 bases from J, the gap between germline ends came to 14 bases. There are 15 residues in the CDR3. CDR3 nucleotides: TGTGCCAGCAGCCCAGGGCAAGTTAGCTACAATGAGCAGTTCTTC. Protein sequence: CASSPGQVSYNEQFF.

V gene TRBV5-1 combines with J gene TRBJ2-3; TRBD1 aligns across 8 bases. The V and J ends lost 2 bases and 6 bases, in that order; junction bases with no gene match: 5. Per germline, CDR1 SGHRS and CDR2 YFSETQ. There are 14 residues in the CDR3. CDR3 in amino acids: CASSFDRGADTQYF. In DNA form, the CDR3 reads TGCGCCAGCAGCTTCGACAGGGGAGCTGATACGCAGTATTTT.

The V and J genes are TRBV6-5 and TRBJ1-2, with 8 bases matching TRBD1. CDR3 length: 16 amino acids. CDR1 and CDR2 (germline): MNHEY, SVGAGI. V lost 0 bases to trimming and J lost 4 bases; unmatched junction nucleotides: 7. CDR3 sequence reads: CASSYSTGVRAYGYTF. The CDR3 coding sequence is TGTGCCAGCAGTTACTCGACAGGGGTTCGCGCCTATGGCTACACCTTC.

The rearrangement joins TRBV11-3 to TRBJ2-3, with D perhaps matching TRBD2 (6 bases). V lost 5 bases and J 1 base, leaving 13 bases between the germline ends. This CDR3 contains 15 residues. Germline V lookup: CDR1 SGHNT, CDR2 YENEEA. The CDR3 DNA reads TGTGCCAGCAGCAATAGCGGCCCCGGCACAGATACGCAGTATTTT. It codes for CASSNSGPGTDTQYF.

The chain links TRBV7-6 to TRBJ1-4; 7 bases are a match to TRBD1. V shed 5 bases, J shed 12 bases, and the junction held 6 bases outside the gene matches. Germline CDR1 and CDR2: SGHVS and FNYEAQ. The CDR3 length is 12 residues. Here the CDR3 DNA reads TGTGCCAGCAGCAAACGACAGGGAGAACTGTTTTTT. It codes for CASSKRQGELFF.

The CDR3 sequence: CASSFDLGGLSEQFF. CDR3 coding DNA: TGCGCCAGCAGCTTTGATCTGGGAGGGCTTAGTGAGCAGTTCTTC. The chain employs TRBV5-1 and TRBJ2-1, with 7 bases matching TRBD2. The CDR3 has 15 residues. Germline loops: CDR1 SGHRS, CDR2 YFSETQ. Trimming took 2 bases from V and 9 from J; bases not matched to a gene: 11.

This chain connects TRBV7-2 to TRBJ2-7; no firm D call. Per germline, CDR1 SGHTA and CDR2 FQGNSA. The CDR3 has 11 amino acids. Trimming removed 2 bases at V and 6 bases at J, with 5 bases between. CDR3 bases: TGTGCCAGCAGCTTATTGGCCGAGCAGTACTTC. Its translation: CASSLLAEQYF.

Here the CDR3 reads CASSSDLAYEQYF. In DNA form, the CDR3 reads TGTGCCAGCAGTTCGGACTTAGCCTACGAGCAGTACTTC. The rearrangement joins TRBV28 to TRBJ2-7, with a possible D match to TRBD2 (5 bases). Trimming took 4 bases from V and 2 from J, leaving 9 bases between them. CDR1 is MDHEN, CDR2 SYDVKM, per germline. The CDR3 runs to 13 residues.

CDR3 sequence reads: CASSTRLAELSEQYF. CDR3 sequence (DNA): TGCGCCAGCAGCACCCGACTAGCGGAGCTTTCCGAGCAGTACTTC. The rearrangement joins TRBV5-1 to TRBJ2-7, with 9 bases matching TRBD2. This CDR3 region has 15 residues. Germline CDR1 is SGHRS and CDR2 is YFSETQ. V trimming: 4 bases; J trimming: 6 bases; junction bases outside the gene matches: 11.

The CDR3 region is CAWSVLRDSGRANTGELFF. CDR3 DNA sequence: TGTGCCTGGAGTGTACTTCGGGATAGCGGGAGAGCGAACACCGGGGAGCTGTTTTTT. The chain couples TRBV30 to TRBJ2-2, with 9 positions matching TRBD2. The germline CDR1 and CDR2 sequences are GTSNPN and SVGIG (reference sequence). The CDR3 consists of 19 residues. After removal of 0 bases from V and 0 bases from J, the junction contained 11 bases not matched to a gene.

The chain has TRBV7-9 and TRBJ1-1; D is possibly TRBD1 (5 bases). This CDR3 contains 14 residues. V lost 3 bases and J lost 0, with 8 bases in between. The germline V gene encodes CDR1 SEHNR and CDR2 FQNEAQ (reference sequence). In DNA, the CDR3 is TGTGCCAGCAGCTTTGGGGCAATGAACACTGAAGCTTTCTTT. Translation gives CASSFGAMNTEAFF.

This chain uses TRBV5-1 with TRBJ2-6; no firm D call. V was pared by 5 bases and J by 3 bases, with 15 bases between. The CDR3 extends over 16 amino acids. The germline gives CDR1 SGHRS, CDR2 YFSETQ. The CDR3 sequence is CASSREGDFGANVLTF. CDR3 nucleotide sequence: TGCGCCAGCAGTCGCGAAGGAGATTTTGGGGCCAACGTCCTGACTTTC.

This chain links TRBV5-4 with TRBJ1-4; D may be TRBD1 (5 bases). V lost 1 base, J lost 5 bases, and 9 bases lay in between. This CDR3 comprises 14 residues. CDR1 is SGHNT, CDR2 YYREEE, per germline (reference sequence). In nucleotides, the CDR3 is TGTGCCAGCAGCTTGCGGGCAGGGAATGAAAAACTGTTTTTT. This encodes CASSLRAGNEKLFF.